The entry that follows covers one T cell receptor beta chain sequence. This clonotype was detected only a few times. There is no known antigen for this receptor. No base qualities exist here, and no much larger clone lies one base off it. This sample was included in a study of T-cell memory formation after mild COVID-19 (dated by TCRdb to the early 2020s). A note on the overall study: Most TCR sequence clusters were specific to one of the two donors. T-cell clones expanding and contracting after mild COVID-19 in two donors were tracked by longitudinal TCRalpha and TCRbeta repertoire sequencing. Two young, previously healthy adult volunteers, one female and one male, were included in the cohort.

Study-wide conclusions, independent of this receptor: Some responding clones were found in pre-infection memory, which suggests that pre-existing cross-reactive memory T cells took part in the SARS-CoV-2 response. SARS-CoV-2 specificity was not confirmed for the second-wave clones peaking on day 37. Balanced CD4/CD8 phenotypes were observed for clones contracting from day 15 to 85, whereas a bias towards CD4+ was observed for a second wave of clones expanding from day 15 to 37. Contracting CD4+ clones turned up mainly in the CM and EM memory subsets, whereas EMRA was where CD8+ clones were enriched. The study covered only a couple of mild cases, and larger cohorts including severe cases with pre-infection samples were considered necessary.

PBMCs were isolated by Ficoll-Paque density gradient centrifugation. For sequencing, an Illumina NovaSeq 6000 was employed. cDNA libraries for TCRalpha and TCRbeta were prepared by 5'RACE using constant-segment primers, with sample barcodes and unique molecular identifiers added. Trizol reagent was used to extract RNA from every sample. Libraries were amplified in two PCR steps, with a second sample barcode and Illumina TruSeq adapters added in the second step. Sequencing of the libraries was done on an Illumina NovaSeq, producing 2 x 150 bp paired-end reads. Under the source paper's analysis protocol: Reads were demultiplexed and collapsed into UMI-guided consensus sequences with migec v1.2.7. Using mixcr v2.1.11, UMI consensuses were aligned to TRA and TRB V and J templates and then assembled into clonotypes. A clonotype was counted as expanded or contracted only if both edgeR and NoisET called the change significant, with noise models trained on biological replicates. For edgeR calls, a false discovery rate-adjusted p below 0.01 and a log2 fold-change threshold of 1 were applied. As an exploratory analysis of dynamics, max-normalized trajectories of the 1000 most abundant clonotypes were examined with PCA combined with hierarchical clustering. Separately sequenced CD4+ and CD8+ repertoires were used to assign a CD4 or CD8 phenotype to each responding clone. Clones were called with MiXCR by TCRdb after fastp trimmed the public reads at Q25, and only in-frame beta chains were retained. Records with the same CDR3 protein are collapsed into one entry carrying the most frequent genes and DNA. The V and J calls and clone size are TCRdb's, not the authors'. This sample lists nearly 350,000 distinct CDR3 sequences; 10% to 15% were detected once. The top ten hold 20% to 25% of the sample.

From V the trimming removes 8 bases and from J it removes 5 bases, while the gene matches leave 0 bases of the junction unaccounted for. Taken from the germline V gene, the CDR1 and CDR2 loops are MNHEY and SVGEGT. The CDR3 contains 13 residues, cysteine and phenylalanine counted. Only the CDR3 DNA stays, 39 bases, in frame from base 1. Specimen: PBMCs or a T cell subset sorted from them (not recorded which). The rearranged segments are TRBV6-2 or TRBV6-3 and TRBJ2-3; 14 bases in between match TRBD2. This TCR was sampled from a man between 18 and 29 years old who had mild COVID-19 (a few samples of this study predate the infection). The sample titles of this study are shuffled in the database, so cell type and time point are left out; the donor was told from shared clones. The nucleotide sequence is TGTGCCAGCGGGACTAGCGGGGGAGATACGCAGTATTTT. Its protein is CASGTSGGDTQYF.